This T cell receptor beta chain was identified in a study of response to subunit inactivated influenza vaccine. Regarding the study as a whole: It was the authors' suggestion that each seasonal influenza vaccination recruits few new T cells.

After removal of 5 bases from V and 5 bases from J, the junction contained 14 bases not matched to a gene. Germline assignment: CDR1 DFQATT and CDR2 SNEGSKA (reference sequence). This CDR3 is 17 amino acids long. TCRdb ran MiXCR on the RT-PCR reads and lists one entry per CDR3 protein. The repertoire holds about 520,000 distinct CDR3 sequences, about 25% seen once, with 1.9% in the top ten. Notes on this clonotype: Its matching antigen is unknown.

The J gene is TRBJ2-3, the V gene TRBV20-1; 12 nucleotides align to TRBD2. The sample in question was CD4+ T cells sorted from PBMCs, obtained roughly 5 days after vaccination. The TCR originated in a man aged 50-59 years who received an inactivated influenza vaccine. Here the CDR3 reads CSAAKTSGGDRGDTQYF. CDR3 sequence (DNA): TGCAGTGCTGCAAAGACTAGCGGGGGCGACCGGGGAGATACGCAGTATTTT.